This TCR beta chain appears in the sequencing data of a study of shared clonotypes between healthy human individuals. Repertoires were generated with immunoSEQ multiplex PCR, while TCRdb's copy carries only in-frame clones and drops some. The table has 600,000 to 800,000 clones, 72% seen once. The investigators split CD4+ cells into a CD45RA+ naive subset and a CD45RA-negative memory subset. Trimming took 0 bases from V and 3 from J; bases not matched to a gene: 12. From germline, CDR1 is MGHRA and CDR2 YSYEKL. CDR3 size: 19 residues. Input material: memory CD4+ T cells sorted from blood. Described subset: CD45RA-negative fraction. This TCR was sampled from a woman in her 30s in good health. This rearrangement joins TRBV4-1 to TRBJ2-2; 8 positions agree with TRBD1. As DNA, the CDR3 is TGCGCCAGCAGCCAAGAGCCGAGGGACAGGCCGACTTACACCGGGGAGCTGTTTTTT. As protein: CASSQEPRDRPTYTGELFF.